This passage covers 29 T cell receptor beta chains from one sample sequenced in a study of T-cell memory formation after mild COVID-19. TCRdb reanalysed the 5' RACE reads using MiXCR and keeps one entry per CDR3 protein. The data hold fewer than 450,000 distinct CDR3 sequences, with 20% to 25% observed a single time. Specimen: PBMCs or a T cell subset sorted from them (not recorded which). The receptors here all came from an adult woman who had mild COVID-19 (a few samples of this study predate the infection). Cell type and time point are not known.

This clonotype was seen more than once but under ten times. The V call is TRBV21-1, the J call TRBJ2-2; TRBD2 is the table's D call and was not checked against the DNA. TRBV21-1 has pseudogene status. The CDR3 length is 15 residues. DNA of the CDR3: TGTGCCAGCAGCAGGAGGACGGCGAACACCGGGGAGCTGTTTTTT. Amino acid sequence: CASSRRTANTGELFF.

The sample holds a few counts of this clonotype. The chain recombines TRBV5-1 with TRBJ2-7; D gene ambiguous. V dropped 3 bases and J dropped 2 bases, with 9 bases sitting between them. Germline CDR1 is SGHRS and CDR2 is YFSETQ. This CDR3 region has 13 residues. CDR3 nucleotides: TGCGCCAGCAGCTCGTTACAGACCTACGAGCAGTACTTC. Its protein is CASSSLQTYEQYF.

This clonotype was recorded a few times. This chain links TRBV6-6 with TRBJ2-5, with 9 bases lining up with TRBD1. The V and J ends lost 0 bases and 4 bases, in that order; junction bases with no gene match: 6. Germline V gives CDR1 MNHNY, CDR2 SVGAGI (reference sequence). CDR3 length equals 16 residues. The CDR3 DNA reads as TGTGCCAGCAGTTACTCGATACAGGGGGCCGTAGAGACCCAGTACTTC. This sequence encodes CASSYSIQGAVETQYF.

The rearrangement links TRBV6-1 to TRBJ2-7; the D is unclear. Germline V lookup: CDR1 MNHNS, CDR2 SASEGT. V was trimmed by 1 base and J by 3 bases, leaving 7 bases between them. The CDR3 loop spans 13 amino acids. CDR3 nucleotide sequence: TGTGCCAGCAGTGAAGACCGAGACTACGAGCAGTACTTC. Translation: CASSEDRDYEQYF.

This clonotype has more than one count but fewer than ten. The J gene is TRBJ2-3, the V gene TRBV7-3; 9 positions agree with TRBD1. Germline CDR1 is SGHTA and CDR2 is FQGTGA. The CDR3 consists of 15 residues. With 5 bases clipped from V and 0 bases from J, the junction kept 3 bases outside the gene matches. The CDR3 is CASSVDRGSTDTQYF. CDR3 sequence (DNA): TGTGCCAGCAGCGTTGACAGGGGGAGCACAGATACGCAGTATTTT.

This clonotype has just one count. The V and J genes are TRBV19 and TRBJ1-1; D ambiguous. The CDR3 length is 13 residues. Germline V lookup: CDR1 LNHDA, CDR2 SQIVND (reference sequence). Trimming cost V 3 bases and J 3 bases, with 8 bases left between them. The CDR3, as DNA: TGTGCCAGTAGTATCGCCAGATACACTGAAGCTTTCTTT. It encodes CASSIARYTEAFF.

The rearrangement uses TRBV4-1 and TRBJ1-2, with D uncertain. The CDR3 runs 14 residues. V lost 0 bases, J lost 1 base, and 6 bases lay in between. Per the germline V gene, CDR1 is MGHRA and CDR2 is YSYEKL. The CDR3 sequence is CASSQEILNYGYTF. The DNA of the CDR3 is TGCGCCAGCAGCCAAGAGATTCTTAACTATGGCTACACCTTC.

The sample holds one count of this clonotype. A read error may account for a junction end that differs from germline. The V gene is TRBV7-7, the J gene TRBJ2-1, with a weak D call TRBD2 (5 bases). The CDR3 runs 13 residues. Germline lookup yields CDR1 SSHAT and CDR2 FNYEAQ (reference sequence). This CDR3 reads CASSADSRGEQFF. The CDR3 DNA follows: TGTGCTAGCAGCGCTGATAGCCGGGGTGAGCAGTTCTTC.

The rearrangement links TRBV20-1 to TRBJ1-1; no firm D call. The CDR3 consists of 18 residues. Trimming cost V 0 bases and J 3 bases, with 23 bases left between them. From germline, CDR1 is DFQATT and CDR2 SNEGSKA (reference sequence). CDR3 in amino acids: CSARDDGGRVLVHTEAFF. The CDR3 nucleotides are TGCAGTGCTAGAGATGACGGTGGAAGGGTCCTGGTCCACACTGAAGCTTTCTTT.

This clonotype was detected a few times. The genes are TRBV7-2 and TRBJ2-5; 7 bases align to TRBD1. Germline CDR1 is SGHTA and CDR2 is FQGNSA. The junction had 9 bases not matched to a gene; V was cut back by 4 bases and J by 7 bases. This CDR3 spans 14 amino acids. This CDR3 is CASSSGTAGGTQYF. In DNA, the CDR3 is TGTGCCAGCAGCTCGGGGACAGCCGGCGGGACCCAGTACTTC.

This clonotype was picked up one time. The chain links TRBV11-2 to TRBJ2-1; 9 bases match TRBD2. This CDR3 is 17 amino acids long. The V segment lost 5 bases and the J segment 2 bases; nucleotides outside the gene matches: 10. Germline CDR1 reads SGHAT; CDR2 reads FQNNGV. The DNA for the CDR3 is TGTGCCAGCAGCCCTGGTCTAGCGGGAATCACCTACAATGAGCAGTTCTTC. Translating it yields CASSPGLAGITYNEQFF.

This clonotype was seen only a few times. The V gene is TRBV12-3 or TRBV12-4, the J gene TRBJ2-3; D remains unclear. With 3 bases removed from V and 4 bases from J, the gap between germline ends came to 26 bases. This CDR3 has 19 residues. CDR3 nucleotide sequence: TGTGCCAGCAGTTTGTCCATCTTGGTTGCCACTGTGTGGGCAGATACGCAGTATTTT. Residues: CASSLSILVATVWADTQYF.

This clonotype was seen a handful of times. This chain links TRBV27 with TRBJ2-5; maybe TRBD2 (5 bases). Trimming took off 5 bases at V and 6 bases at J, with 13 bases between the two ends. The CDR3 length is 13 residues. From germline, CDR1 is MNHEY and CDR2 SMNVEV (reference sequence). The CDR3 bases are TGTGCCAGCAGTAGGTCGGGGTTCAAGACCCAGTACTTC. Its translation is CASSRSGFKTQYF.

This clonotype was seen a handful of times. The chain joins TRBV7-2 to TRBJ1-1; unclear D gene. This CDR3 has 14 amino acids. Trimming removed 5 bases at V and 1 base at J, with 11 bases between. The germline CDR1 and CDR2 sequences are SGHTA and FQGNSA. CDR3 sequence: CASSPRRENTEAFF. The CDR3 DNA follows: TGTGCCAGCAGCCCCCGACGGGAGAACACTGAAGCTTTCTTT.

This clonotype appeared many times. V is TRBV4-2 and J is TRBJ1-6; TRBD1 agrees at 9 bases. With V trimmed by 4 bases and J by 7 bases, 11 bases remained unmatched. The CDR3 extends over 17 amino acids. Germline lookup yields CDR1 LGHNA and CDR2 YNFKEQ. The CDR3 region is CASSRTIGTGSNSPLHF. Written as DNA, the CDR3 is TGTGCCAGCAGCCGAACGATCGGGACAGGGTCGAATTCACCCCTCCACTTT.

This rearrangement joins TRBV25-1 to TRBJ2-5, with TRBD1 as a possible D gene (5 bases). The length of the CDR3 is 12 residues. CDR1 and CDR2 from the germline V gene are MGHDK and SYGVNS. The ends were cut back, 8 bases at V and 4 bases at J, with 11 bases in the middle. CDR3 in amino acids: CASHTGAETQYF. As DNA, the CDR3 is TGTGCCAGCCACACAGGCGCAGAGACCCAGTACTTC.

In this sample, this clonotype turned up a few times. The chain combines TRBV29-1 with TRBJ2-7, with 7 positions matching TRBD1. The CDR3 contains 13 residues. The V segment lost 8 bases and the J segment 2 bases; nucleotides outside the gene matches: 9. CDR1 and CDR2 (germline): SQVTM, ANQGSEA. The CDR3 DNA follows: TGCAGCATAGATAGACAGGGCACCTACGAGCAGTACTTC. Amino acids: CSIDRQGTYEQYF.

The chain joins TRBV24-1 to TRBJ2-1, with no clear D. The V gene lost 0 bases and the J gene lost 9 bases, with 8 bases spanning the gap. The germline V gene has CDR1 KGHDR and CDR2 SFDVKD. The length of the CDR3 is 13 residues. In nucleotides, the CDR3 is TGTGCCACCAGTGATTTGAGGAGAGGTGAGCAGTTCTTC. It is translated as CATSDLRRGEQFF.

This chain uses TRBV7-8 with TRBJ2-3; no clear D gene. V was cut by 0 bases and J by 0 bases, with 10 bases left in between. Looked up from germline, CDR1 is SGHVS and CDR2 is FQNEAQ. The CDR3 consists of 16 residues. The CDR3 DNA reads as TGTGCCAGCAGCTTAGCCTCTCCCGGTAGCACAGATACGCAGTATTTT. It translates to CASSLASPGSTDTQYF.

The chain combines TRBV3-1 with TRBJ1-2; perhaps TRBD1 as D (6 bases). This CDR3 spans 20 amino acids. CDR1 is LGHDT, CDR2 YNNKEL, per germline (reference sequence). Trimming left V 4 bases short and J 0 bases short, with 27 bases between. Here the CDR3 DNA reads TGTGCCAGCAGCCCCCTCAGGTTTGGGCAGGGGAAATCTTCTAACTATGGCTACACCTTC. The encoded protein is CASSPLRFGQGKSSNYGYTF.

The CDR3 is CASSARDPLADTQYF. CDR3 bases: TGTGCCAGCAGCGCTCGGGACCCTCTGGCAGATACGCAGTATTTT. The rearrangement links TRBV9 to TRBJ2-3; tentatively, D is TRBD1 or TRBD2 (5 bases each). The germline V gene encodes CDR1 SGDLS and CDR2 YYNGEE. CDR3 size: 15 residues. Trimming left V 3 bases short and J 4 bases short, with 15 bases between.

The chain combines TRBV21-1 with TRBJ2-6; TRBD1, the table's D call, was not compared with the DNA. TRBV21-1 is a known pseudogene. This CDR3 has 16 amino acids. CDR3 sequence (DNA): TGTGCCAGCTTGGGGGCTAGGGAATCTGGGGCCAACGTCCTGACTTTC. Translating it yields CASLGARESGANVLTF.

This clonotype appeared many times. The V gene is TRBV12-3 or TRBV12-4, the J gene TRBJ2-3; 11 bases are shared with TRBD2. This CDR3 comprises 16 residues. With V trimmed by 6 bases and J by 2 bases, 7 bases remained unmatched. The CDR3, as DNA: TGTGCCAGCAGCCGTACTAGCGGGGGATACACAGATACGCAGTATTTT. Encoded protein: CASSRTSGGYTDTQYF.

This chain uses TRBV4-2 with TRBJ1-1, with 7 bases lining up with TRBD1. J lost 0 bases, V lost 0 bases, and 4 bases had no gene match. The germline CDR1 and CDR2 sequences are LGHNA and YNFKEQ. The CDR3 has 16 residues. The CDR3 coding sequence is TGTGCCAGCAGCCAAGAGGAGGGGGCCTTGAACACTGAAGCTTTCTTT. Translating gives CASSQEEGALNTEAFF.

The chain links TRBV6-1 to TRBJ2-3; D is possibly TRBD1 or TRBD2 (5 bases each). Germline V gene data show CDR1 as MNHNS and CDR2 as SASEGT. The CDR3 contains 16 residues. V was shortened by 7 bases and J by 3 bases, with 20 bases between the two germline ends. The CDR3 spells CASMTGPRGSTDTQYF. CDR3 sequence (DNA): TGTGCCAGCATGACGGGGCCTAGAGGGTCGACAGATACGCAGTATTTT.

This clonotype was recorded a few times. The CDR3 DNA reads as TGCGCCAGCAGCTTGAGCAAAAATGGCTACACCTTC. This codes for CASSLSKNGYTF. V is TRBV5-1 and J is TRBJ1-2, with D hard to call. This CDR3 has 12 residues. In germline, CDR1 is SGHRS, CDR2 YFSETQ. The V and J ends lost 1 base and 6 bases respectively, with 7 bases between them.

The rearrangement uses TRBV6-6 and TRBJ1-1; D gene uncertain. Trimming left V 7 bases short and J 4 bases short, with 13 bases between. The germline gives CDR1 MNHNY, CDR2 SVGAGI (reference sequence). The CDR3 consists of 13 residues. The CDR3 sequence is CASIGLGGTEAFF. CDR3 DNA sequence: TGTGCCAGCATAGGGCTCGGCGGCACTGAAGCTTTCTTT.

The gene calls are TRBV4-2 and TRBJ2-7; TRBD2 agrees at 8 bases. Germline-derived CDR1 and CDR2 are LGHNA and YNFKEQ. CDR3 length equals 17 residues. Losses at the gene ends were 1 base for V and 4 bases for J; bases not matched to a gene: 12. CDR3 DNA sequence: TGTGCCAGCAGCCAAGTGCCCGGCAGTAGCGGGAAGTACGAGCAGTACTTC. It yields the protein CASSQVPGSSGKYEQYF.

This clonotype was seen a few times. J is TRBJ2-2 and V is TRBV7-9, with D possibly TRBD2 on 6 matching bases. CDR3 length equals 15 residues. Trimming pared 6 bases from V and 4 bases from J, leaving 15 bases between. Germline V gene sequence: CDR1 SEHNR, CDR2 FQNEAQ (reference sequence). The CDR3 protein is CASRPPGGGTGELFF. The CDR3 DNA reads TGTGCCAGCAGACCACCCGGGGGAGGCACCGGGGAGCTGTTTTTT.